The text below deals with one T cell receptor beta chain. Its antigen is not identified. Germline CDR1 SGHTA, CDR2 FQGNSA. CDR3 size: 14 residues. With 1 base removed from V and 4 bases from J, the gap between germline ends came to 8 bases. An equimolar mix of two oligonucleotides served as the beta constant-region primer for TRBC1 and TRBC2. One entry per CDR3 protein, called by TCRdb with MiXCR from the UMI-ligation and nested PCR reads. The sample lists some 36,000 distinct CDR3 sequences, about an eighth occurring once. The sample comes from a study of naive and memory T cell subsets. Study conclusions and caveats: Naive and memory repertoire findings lacked a ground truth for validation.

The sequence was obtained from a human donor in good health. The chain carries TRBV7-2 and TRBJ2-1, with D possibly being TRBD1 (5 bases). Sequencing was performed on effector memory CD4+ T cells from blood. Indicated subset: effector memory, CD45RA- CD27-. The CDR3 DNA reads as TGTGCCAGCAGCTTAGGACAGATTTACAATGAGCAGTTCTTC. Amino acids: CASSLGQIYNEQFF.